A selection of T cell receptor beta chains follows, all from one sample in a study of OX40 agonist ivuxolimab in advanced cancers. Some clones are missing from TCRdb's copy, which holds only in-frame ones; the method was immunoSEQ multiplex PCR. The sample consists of approximately 58,000 clones, 91% of them appearing once. This material consisted of CD4+ or CD8+ T cells sorted from blood, taken in a trial of the OX40 agonist ivuxolimab. Receptors were obtained from an adult with an advanced solid tumor such as melanoma, head and neck, liver or kidney cancer. Each CDR3 is given with its conserved first and last residue. The order of the fields is J gene, D gene, V gene, CDR3 protein. A D gene is named only where the DNA matches it firmly.

TRBJ2-1	TRBD2	TRBV12-5	CASGFLVLAGAAYEQFF
TRBJ1-5	-	TRBV7-8	CASSLAPRGPHNQPQHF
TRBJ2-4	-	TRBV6-4	CASSRMTVAKNIQYF
TRBJ2-7	TRBD2	TRBV4-1	CASSRGGNPYEQYF
TRBJ2-5	-	TRBV13	CASSLEQVGETQYF
TRBJ2-2	TRBD2	TRBV15	CATSRDPSGATGELFF
TRBJ2-3	-	TRBV15	CATSRDRGREWDTQYF
TRBJ1-1	-	TRBV4-3	CASSQGTAGGGTEAFF
TRBJ2-2	TRBD2	TRBV11-2	CASSLGLAANTGELFF
TRBJ2-3	TRBD2	TRBV18	CASSPGGTDTQYF
TRBJ1-2	TRBD1	TRBV6-5	CASSHGTGGVGYTF
TRBJ2-1	-	TRBV7-9	CASSHSSLYGYNEQFF
TRBJ2-7	-	TRBV5-4	CASSVSGTSYEQYF
TRBJ2-1	-	TRBV18	CASSNEYSYNEQFF
TRBJ2-2	TRBD2	TRBV9	CASSPGMVAGGNTGELFF
TRBJ1-2	TRBD1	TRBV6-5	CASRLTGQGSGYTF
TRBJ1-1	-	TRBV6-1	CASSESPGDTEAFF